What follows is one T cell receptor (beta chain) and its context. This clone was observed a handful of times. Its antigen remains unidentified. The record has no base qualities; no much larger clone is one base away. To identify antigen-specific CD4+ T cell clonotypes by their expansion, the ViraFEST assay first stimulated PBMC with viral peptide pools and then applied TCR sequencing. After around eleven days of culture, CD4+ T cells were isolated with the EasySep CD4+ T cell isolation kit. The absence of prior SARS-CoV-2 infection in healthy vaccine recipients was confirmed by negative nucleocapsid antibodies before and after vaccination. About 2 million PBMC per well were cultured in IMDM with about 4.6% human AB serum, 10 IU/ml IL-2 and gentamicin, plus 10 ug/ml peptides. Half of the culture medium was replaced with fresh IL-2-containing medium on days 3 and 7. Each peptide stimulation condition was cultured in triplicate wells unless otherwise noted. Using Ficoll-Paque Plus gradient centrifugation, PBMC were separated from whole blood and then either used fresh or cryopreserved at -140C. Overlapping peptide pools spanned the spike proteins of SARS-CoV-2 and the common cold coronaviruses HCoV-NL63, HCoV-OC43 and HCoV-229E. The QIAamp micro DNA kit was used to extract genomic DNA from the cultured CD4+ T cells.

These data come from a study of vaccination effects on CD4 cells after COVID-19 (dated by TCRdb to 2021 to 2024). General notes on the study: Each participant received two doses of an mRNA SARS-CoV-2 vaccine, either BNT162b2 or mRNA-1273. Altogether, some ten COVID-19 convalescent patients and a few SARS-CoV-2-naive healthy vaccine recipients made up the full study. SARS-CoV-2 spike-specific CD4+ TCR repertoires from before and after mRNA vaccination were compared in COVID-19 convalescent patients and in infection-naive vaccine recipients. In the study, cultures from other donors were sequenced using the Oncomine TCR Beta short-read assay on an Illumina iSeq 100.

Per the germline V gene, SGDLS is the CDR1 and YYNGEE is the CDR2. Reading from cysteine to phenylalanine, the CDR3 counts 13 amino acids. The kept DNA is CDR3 alone, 39 bases in frame from the first base. Between the V and J ends, shortened by 7 bases and 3 bases respectively, the junction contains 13 bases. Findings and caveats that apply to the study as a whole: Among healthy vaccine recipients, nearly all vaccine-induced clones were SARS-CoV-2 mono-reactive, and just 1 of 255 was cross-reactive with common cold coronaviruses. Clones induced by infection and clones induced by vaccination both contracted markedly at late timepoints after vaccination, which fits with T cell responses waning over time. The study was limited by a small number of convalescent patients and lacked early post-infection timepoints.

Receptor libraries were prepared by the immunoSEQ multiplex PCR assay. DNA from the cultured, isolated CD4+ T cells was subjected to TCR beta CDR3 sequencing. The original pipeline was this. The analysis removed non-productive TCR sequences, trimmed reads to the CDR3 region, and retained only CDR3s that were 7 or more amino acids long. The MANAFEST web app was used to pick out antigen-specific clonotypes by comparing their expansion in peptide wells with that in reference cultures. Positive clones required FDR<0.05 expansion versus reference and all other wells, odds ratio above 5, and frequency above 0.1% in two replicate wells. Clonotypes significantly expanded in SARS-CoV-2 spike wells and in at least one common cold coronavirus spike condition were defined as cross-reactive. CDR3 similarity was assessed by Levenshtein distance using the stringdist R package, and unrooted trees were constructed with ape in R 3.6.1. The table was pulled from immuneACCESS by TCRdb, which kept in-frame rearrangements only. Such tables lose some clones; where checked, under half of the loss comes from unresolved V genes, and the rest has no known cause. V, J and clone size were drawn from that table, and D and trimming were deduced from the DNA. The sample profile shows tens of thousands of clones; roughly 72% of them were found once. The top ten hold roughly 1.9% of the sample.

This TCR was recovered from a human donor who received a COVID-19 vaccine. The specimen comprised CD4+ T cells from PBMCs cultured with HCoV-229E spike peptides, sampled before COVID-19 vaccination. Read against the paper, the sample's cell subset or site label means: HCoV-229E spike overlapping peptide pool stimulation. Recombination joined TRBV9 with TRBJ2-5; the D gene cannot be named for sure. At the DNA level, the sequence is TGTGCCAGCGGTCCTGCACAGAAAGAGACCCAGTACTTC. Protein translation: CASGPAQKETQYF.